These 28 T cell receptor beta chains came from one sample sequenced in a study of beta chain features in type 1 diabetes. Since all of the isolated RNA was reverse transcribed, expressed TCRB transcripts were what got sequenced. TCRdb keeps only in-frame clones here, not all; method: immunoSEQ multiplex PCR. The table records under 150,000 clones, roughly 7.2% of them present only once. The material sequenced was central memory CD4+ T cells from blood. The receptors were gathered from a woman in her twenties or thirties in good health.

This clone was seen more than once but under ten times. This sequence joins TRBV4-3 and TRBJ2-3; the match to TRBD2 covers 11 bases. After removal of 0 bases from V and 0 bases from J, the junction contained 11 bases not matched to a gene. Germline V gene lookup returns CDR1 LGHNA and CDR2 YSLEER. The CDR3 has 20 amino acids. CDR3 in DNA: TGCGCCAGCAGCCAAGATGTGATGGCTAGCGGGAGGACTAGCACAGATACGCAGTATTTT. Amino acids: CASSQDVMASGRTSTDTQYF.

In this sample, this clone turned up many times. The rearrangement links TRBV7-2 to TRBJ2-5, with a weak D call TRBD1 (5 bases). The CDR3 has 13 amino acids. CDR1 and CDR2 (germline): SGHTA, FQGNSA. Trimming removed 0 bases from V and 5 bases from J, with 7 bases in between. The CDR3, as DNA: TGTGCCAGCAGCTTAGCCCACAGGGAGACCCAGTACTTC. As protein: CASSLAHRETQYF.

J is TRBJ2-5 and V is TRBV7-2; 9 positions agree with TRBD1. Trimming removed 5 bases from V and 1 base from J; junction bases left unmatched: 8. CDR1 is SGHTA and CDR2 is FQGNSA in the germline V gene. This CDR3 region has 16 residues. CDR3 DNA: TGTGCCAGCAGCCCGACCGCGGACAGGGGCCAAGAGACCCAGTACTTC. This codes for CASSPTADRGQETQYF. Full variable domain (missing parts from reference TRBV7-2 and TRBJ2-5): GAGVSQSPSNKVTEKGKDVELRCDPISGHTALYWYRQSLGQGLEFLIYFQGNSAPDKSGLPSDRFSAERTGGSVSTLTIQRTQQEDSAVYLCASSPTADRGQETQYFGPGTRLLVL.

This clone appeared many times. The chain joins TRBV30 to TRBJ2-4; 7 nucleotides agree with TRBD2. Germline V gene lookup returns CDR1 GTSNPN and CDR2 SVGIG (reference sequence). This CDR3 is 14 amino acids long. The junction had 4 bases not matched to a gene; V was cut back by 1 base and J by 4 bases. CDR3 loop: CAWSASSGKNIQYF. The CDR3 bases are TGTGCCTGGAGTGCCTCTAGCGGTAAAAACATTCAGTACTTC.

The rearrangement joins TRBV19 to TRBJ2-5, with a possible D match to TRBD2 (5 bases). V lost 4 bases and J lost 4, with 16 bases in between. The CDR3 is 15 amino acids. The germline V gene has CDR1 LNHDA and CDR2 SQIVND (reference sequence). CDR3 sequence reads: CASSRAGLGGETQYF. CDR3 DNA: TGTGCCAGTAGTAGAGCCGGACTGGGTGGAGAGACCCAGTACTTC.

This clone was seen more than once but under ten times. The rearrangement joins TRBV5-1 to TRBJ1-1, with 7 bases fitting TRBD1. Germline lookup yields CDR1 SGHRS and CDR2 YFSETQ. CDR3 length: 16 residues. With 4 bases clipped from V and 4 bases from J, the junction kept 13 bases outside the gene matches. CDR3 sequence reads: CASSLRQGRDTTEAFF. CDR3 bases: TGCGCCAGCAGCCTCCGACAGGGAAGGGATACCACTGAAGCTTTCTTT.

The chain links TRBV9 to TRBJ2-1; D not resolved. The CDR3 consists of 13 residues. V shed 8 bases and J shed 4 bases, with 13 bases lying between them. The germline CDR1 and CDR2 sequences are SGDLS and YYNGEE. CDR3 DNA sequence: TGTGCCAGAGACGCACTCGGGTACAATGAGCAGTTCTTC. This sequence encodes CARDALGYNEQFF.

V gene TRBV14 combines with J gene TRBJ2-1; TRBD1 matches 8 bases. V was clipped by 4 bases and J by 4 bases; unmatched bases: 9. The germline CDR1 and CDR2 sequences are SGHDN and FVKESK. This CDR3 region has 16 residues. As DNA, the CDR3 is TGTGCCAGCAGCCGCTCAGGGGGCGCGGGATACAATGAGCAGTTCTTC. It is translated as CASSRSGGAGYNEQFF.

The chain recombines TRBV25-1 with TRBJ1-1, with 7 bases identical to TRBD1. This CDR3 has 14 residues. Per germline, CDR1 MGHDK and CDR2 SYGVNS. The V and J ends lost 8 bases and 1 base, in that order; junction bases with no gene match: 7. CDR3 protein: CASSQTGSNTEAFF. In nucleotides, the CDR3 is TGTGCCAGCTCTCAGACAGGGTCGAACACTGAAGCTTTCTTT.

This clone was detected only a few times. V gene TRBV7-8 combines with J gene TRBJ2-2; no definite D call. The CDR3 covers 12 residues. V lost 7 bases and J lost 7, with 10 bases in between. Germline lookup yields CDR1 SGHVS and CDR2 FQNEAQ. CDR3 coding DNA: TGTGCCAGCATTCCTAATATCGGGGAGCTGTTTTTT. It translates to CASIPNIGELFF.

The V gene is TRBV6-1, the J gene TRBJ2-6; possibly TRBD1 for D (6 bases). The CDR3 length is 14 residues. The germline CDR1 and CDR2 sequences are MNHNS and SASEGT. Trimming left V 6 bases short and J 4 bases short, with 10 bases between. The CDR3 sequence is CASRGALGANVLTF. CDR3 nucleotides: TGTGCCAGCAGGGGGGCTCTGGGGGCCAACGTCCTGACTTTC.

CDR3 amino acids: CASSRGTGYEQYF. The CDR3 nucleotides read TGTGCCAGCAGCCGGGGTACGGGCTACGAGCAGTACTTC. The V and J genes are TRBV7-6 and TRBJ2-7; the D gene is possibly TRBD2 (5 bases). The length of the CDR3 is 13 residues. The germline CDR1 and CDR2 sequences are SGHVS and FNYEAQ. V lost 5 bases and J lost 3, with 11 bases in between.

The V gene is TRBV28, the J gene TRBJ1-2; D is undetermined. The CDR3 loop spans 12 amino acids. The germline V gene encodes CDR1 MDHEN and CDR2 SYDVKM. V lost 7 bases to trimming and J lost 1 base, with 7 bases between them. CDR3: CASNTVNYGYTF. For the CDR3, the DNA is TGTGCCAGCAATACGGTTAACTATGGCTACACCTTC.

J is TRBJ2-1 and V is TRBV11-1, with TRBD2 as a possible D gene (6 bases). The CDR3 loop spans 13 amino acids. The V end lost 4 bases, the J end lost 5 bases, and 9 bases lay between the germline ends. CDR1 SGHAT and CDR2 FQDESV come from the germline V gene (reference sequence). The CDR3 loop is CASSSDYNNEQFF. CDR3 bases: TGTGCCAGCAGCTCGGACTACAACAATGAGCAGTTCTTC.

V gene TRBV7-3 combines with J gene TRBJ2-3, with D possibly being TRBD1 (5 bases). The CDR3 runs 15 residues. CDR1 SGHTA and CDR2 FQGTGA come from the germline V gene. V gave up 2 bases and J gave up 4 bases, with 13 bases separating them. This CDR3 reads CASSLASDRADTQYF. CDR3 in DNA: TGTGCCAGCAGCTTAGCGTCCGACAGAGCAGATACGCAGTATTTT.

The chain uses TRBV7-2 and TRBJ1-2; D is unclear. The germline gives CDR1 SGHTA, CDR2 FQGNSA. The CDR3 has 13 residues. Trimming shortened V by 1 base and J by 4 bases, and 7 bases separated the two germline ends. The CDR3 protein is CASSLDHSYGYTF. CDR3 bases: TGTGCCAGCAGCTTAGATCACAGCTATGGCTACACCTTC.

The chain is built from TRBV27 and TRBJ2-7; 7 bases map to TRBD1. In germline, CDR1 is MNHEY, CDR2 SMNVEV (reference sequence). Trimming took 0 bases from V and 4 from J; bases not matched to a gene: 6. This CDR3 has 15 amino acids. The CDR3 DNA sequence: TGTGCCAGCAGTTTATCCGAGACAGGGATATACGAGCAGTACTTC. Translating gives CASSLSETGIYEQYF.

This clone turned up a few times. The chain links TRBV6-5 to TRBJ2-1, with D possibly being TRBD1 (5 bases). The CDR3 is 14 amino acids. Between the trimmed V and J ends, which lost 3 bases and 2 bases, there was a span of 8 bases. Germline loops: CDR1 MNHEY, CDR2 SVGAGI. CDR3: CASSYGQAYNEQFF. In nucleotides, the CDR3 is TGTGCCAGCAGTTATGGACAAGCCTACAATGAGCAGTTCTTC.

There are many counts of this clone. This CDR3 is CASSLGGNEQFF. The CDR3 DNA reads as TGTGCCAGCAGTCTCGGAGGCAATGAGCAGTTCTTC. The chain is built from TRBV6-6 and TRBJ2-1, with a tentative D call TRBD2 (5 bases). The germline gives CDR1 MNHNY, CDR2 SVGAGI (reference sequence). The CDR3 spans 12 residues. Trimming took off 5 bases at V and 6 bases at J, with 8 bases between the two ends.

J is TRBJ1-1 and V is TRBV28, with D maybe TRBD1 (5 bases). The CDR3 runs to 12 residues. The V end lost 5 bases, the J end lost 8 bases, and 12 bases lay between the germline ends. Looked up from germline, CDR1 is MDHEN and CDR2 is SYDVKM. CDR3 sequence (DNA): TGTGCCAGCAGTGATACCGCAGGGGAAGCTTTCTTT. This translates into CASSDTAGEAFF.

This clone was detected only a few times. The genes are TRBV4-3 and TRBJ2-1; 8 nucleotides line up with TRBD2. CDR1 is LGHNA and CDR2 is YSLEER in the germline V gene. The CDR3 consists of 14 residues. V lost 0 bases and J lost 7; bases outside the gene matches: 2. CDR3 residues: CASSQEGTRNEQFF. In nucleotides, the CDR3 is TGCGCCAGCAGCCAAGAGGGGACTAGAAATGAGCAGTTCTTC.

This clone was seen a few times. The chain links TRBV29-1 to TRBJ2-7; TRBD1 aligns across 7 bases. The CDR3 has 13 residues. CDR1 is SQVTM, CDR2 ANQGSEA, per germline. The J segment lost 1 base and the V segment lost 6 bases, leaving 6 bases of the junction unmatched. The CDR3 here is CSVKPGQSYEQYF. The CDR3 nucleotides are TGCAGCGTGAAGCCGGGACAGTCCTACGAGCAGTACTTC.

This clone was observed a few times. V gene TRBV6-6 combines with J gene TRBJ2-5, with 12 bases that match TRBD1. From germline, CDR1 is MNHNY and CDR2 SVGAGI (reference sequence). CDR3 length equals 15 residues. The J segment lost 6 bases and the V segment lost 0 bases, leaving 2 bases of the junction unmatched. This chain's CDR3 is CASSYSGQGAKTQYF. CDR3 nucleotide sequence: TGTGCCAGCAGTTACTCGGGACAGGGGGCGAAGACCCAGTACTTC.

This clone was recorded a few times. The chain employs TRBV6-5 and TRBJ2-4; D not resolved. The CDR3 extends over 13 amino acids. Per the germline V gene, CDR1 is MNHEY and CDR2 is SVGAGI. Trimming pared 5 bases from V and 1 base from J, leaving 6 bases between. The CDR3 sequence: CASSEHAKNIQYF. In nucleotides, the CDR3 is TGTGCCAGCAGTGAACATGCCAAAAACATTCAGTACTTC.

CDR3 coding DNA: TGTGCCACCAGCAGAGATGCGTCCGGGAGAGCCAATCAGCCCCAGCATTTT. This translates into CATSRDASGRANQPQHF. The rearrangement joins TRBV15 to TRBJ1-5, with D unclear. Trimming left V 0 bases short and J 3 bases short, with 15 bases between. Germline CDR1 and CDR2: LNHNV and YYDKDF (reference sequence). The CDR3 extends over 17 amino acids.

This clone was seen more than once but under ten times. The chain has TRBV7-9 and TRBJ2-7, with 7 bases fitting TRBD1. This CDR3 spans 14 amino acids. Germline V CDR1 and CDR2: SEHNR, FQNEAQ (reference sequence). The J segment lost 3 bases and the V segment lost 1 base, leaving 3 bases of the junction unmatched. Written as DNA, the CDR3 is TGTGCCAGCAGCTTAGTTCACAGGGGCTACGAGCAGTACTTC. The encoded protein is CASSLVHRGYEQYF.

This rearrangement joins TRBV19 to TRBJ1-5, with D possibly TRBD1 on 5 matching bases. This CDR3 contains 16 residues. Deletions cut 3 bases from V and 8 bases from J, with 20 bases between. CDR1 LNHDA and CDR2 SQIVND come from the germline V gene (reference sequence). CDR3 residues: CASSITRDGSSKPQHF. As DNA, the CDR3 is TGTGCCAGTAGTATTACCAGGGACGGGAGTAGCAAGCCCCAGCATTTT.

The genes are TRBV2 and TRBJ1-2; TRBD1 aligns across 8 bases. The CDR3 is made up of 13 amino acids. Germline V gene data show CDR1 as SNHLY and CDR2 as FYNNEI. The V gene end was trimmed by 5 bases and the J gene end by 8 bases; junction bases not matched to a gene: 7. The chain's CDR3 is CASSKDRAEGYTF. The CDR3 DNA sequence: TGTGCCAGCAGTAAGGACAGGGCTGAGGGCTACACCTTC.